The 18 T cell receptor beta chains given below trace back to one sample, sequenced in a study of blood T cell repertoires in COVID-19. This table comes from immunoSEQ multiplex PCR, and its TCRdb copy is limited to in-frame clones, with some not included. The sample records about 180,000 clones, 87% being singletons. The sample was peripheral blood. The receptors derive from an older woman with COVID-19, enrolled during active disease.

The chain employs TRBV7-9 and TRBJ2-7; 12 bases are shared with TRBD2. Per the germline V gene, CDR1 is SEHNR and CDR2 is FQNEAQ (reference sequence). This CDR3 has 15 residues. Trimming removed 5 bases from V and 4 bases from J; junction bases left unmatched: 6. The CDR3: CASSPGLAGPYEQYF. The CDR3 bases are TGTGCCAGCAGCCCCGGACTAGCGGGGCCGTACGAGCAGTACTTC.

This clone was seen once. This chain joins TRBV19 and TRBJ2-2; D possibly corresponds to TRBD1 (5 bases). The CDR3 is 16 amino acids. Germline loops: CDR1 LNHDA, CDR2 SQIVND (reference sequence). The V end lost 3 bases, the J end lost 2 bases, and 13 bases lay between the germline ends. DNA of the CDR3: TGTGCCAGTAGTATTCGCCAGGACATAAACACCGGGGAGCTGTTTTTT. It specifies CASSIRQDINTGELFF.

V is TRBV19 and J is TRBJ2-1; maybe TRBD1 (5 bases). The germline gives CDR1 LNHDA, CDR2 SQIVND (reference sequence). CDR3 length equals 14 residues. V shed 2 bases and J shed 5 bases, with 10 bases lying between them. The CDR3 is CASSIRGWNNEQFF. The CDR3 coding sequence is TGTGCCAGTAGTATAAGGGGTTGGAACAATGAGCAGTTCTTC.

V usage is TRBV7-2 and J usage is TRBJ2-7; TRBD2 aligns across 13 bases. Germline values: CDR1 SGHTA, CDR2 FQGNSA. CDR3 length equals 15 residues. V was clipped by 6 bases and J by 4 bases; unmatched bases: 6. The CDR3 protein is CASRRTSGSSYEQYF. Here the CDR3 DNA reads TGTGCCAGCAGGCGGACTAGCGGGAGTTCGTACGAGCAGTACTTC.

This chain connects TRBV6-5 to TRBJ1-1; 7 bases map to TRBD1. This CDR3 spans 14 amino acids. Germline V gives CDR1 MNHEY, CDR2 SVGAGI. V was clipped by 5 bases and J by 5 bases; unmatched bases: 8. This CDR3 reads CASSITGVKTEAFF. The CDR3 nucleotides read TGTGCCAGCAGTATTACAGGGGTTAAGACTGAAGCTTTCTTT.

V is TRBV24-1 and J is TRBJ1-2; 9 positions match TRBD1. V trimming: 5 bases; J trimming: 7 bases; junction bases outside the gene matches: 13. CDR3 length: 16 amino acids. Germline-derived CDR1 and CDR2 are KGHDR and SFDVKD. CDR3 loop: CATSGYLTGGETGYTF. The CDR3 DNA sequence: TGTGCCACCAGTGGATATTTGACAGGGGGAGAAACTGGCTACACCTTC.

This chain joins TRBV28 and TRBJ1-5; 9 bases line up with TRBD1. With V trimmed by 4 bases and J by 1 base, 2 bases remained unmatched. Looked up from germline, CDR1 is MDHEN and CDR2 is SYDVKM. This CDR3 comprises 15 residues. DNA of the CDR3: TGTGCCAGCAGTTGGGGACAGGGAAGCAATCAGCCCCAGCATTTT. Residues: CASSWGQGSNQPQHF.

This chain uses TRBV12-3 or TRBV12-4 with TRBJ1-2, with a tentative D call TRBD1 (5 bases). V was shortened by 5 bases and J by 7 bases, with 11 bases between the two germline ends. The CDR3 is 12 residues long. In DNA, the CDR3 is TGTGCCAGCAGTCAGTGGACACTTGGCTACACCTTC. Its translation: CASSQWTLGYTF.

J is TRBJ2-5 and V is TRBV24-1, with a possible D match to TRBD1 (5 bases). The V gene's germline CDR1 is KGHDR and CDR2 SFDVKD. CDR3 length equals 12 residues. The V end was cut by 9 bases, the J end by 5 bases, with 12 bases between. The CDR3 loop reads CATQGVEETQYF. Written as DNA, the CDR3 is TGTGCCACCCAGGGTGTCGAGGAGACCCAGTACTTC.

V usage is TRBV3-1 (or the pseudogene TRBV3-2) and J usage is TRBJ2-1; 7 bases map to TRBD2. The J segment lost 6 bases and the V segment lost 4 bases, leaving 6 bases of the junction unmatched. From germline, CDR1 is LGHDT and CDR2 YNNKEL (reference sequence). The CDR3 consists of 14 residues. The CDR3 sequence is CASSLRGGSNEQFF. CDR3 nucleotide sequence: TGTGCCAGCAGCCTACGGGGCGGGAGCAATGAGCAGTTCTTC.

This clone turned up a few times. V usage is TRBV4-1 and J usage is TRBJ1-6, with 11 nucleotides matching TRBD1. J gave up 10 bases and V 0 bases, and 11 bases lay outside the gene matches. There are 18 residues in the CDR3. Germline CDR1 reads MGHRA; CDR2 reads YSYEKL. The CDR3 DNA follows: TGCGCCAGCAGCCAAGATGGGGGGACAGGGGGACCTAAATCACCCCTCCACTTT. Amino acid sequence: CASSQDGGTGGPKSPLHF.

The gene calls are TRBV20-1 and TRBJ2-7, with a possible D match to TRBD1 (6 bases). Germline CDR1 reads DFQATT; CDR2 reads SNEGSKA (reference sequence). V was clipped by 3 bases and J by 7 bases, with 19 bases between them. The CDR3 spans 14 residues. The CDR3 nucleotides are TGCAGTGCTAGTTCGTGGACAGCGGTTGAGGAGCAGTACTTC. Encoded protein: CSASSWTAVEEQYF.

J is TRBJ1-1 and V is TRBV9; no definite D call. This CDR3 region has 10 residues. V lost 4 bases, J lost 11 bases, and 9 bases lay in between. The germline V gene has CDR1 SGDLS and CDR2 YYNGEE. CDR3 nucleotides: TGTGCCAGCAGCACACACCTCGCTTTCTTT. Encoded protein: CASSTHLAFF.

This rearrangement joins TRBV5-1 to TRBJ1-2, with a possible D match to TRBD1 (5 bases). The CDR3 contains 13 residues. The V gene lost 4 bases and the J gene lost 8 bases, with 15 bases spanning the gap. From germline, CDR1 is SGHRS and CDR2 YFSETQ. CDR3: CASSTASGDGYTF. In nucleotides, the CDR3 is TGCGCCAGCAGCACGGCCAGCGGGGACGGCTACACCTTC.

The chain links TRBV12-3 or TRBV12-4 to TRBJ1-2; D remains ambiguous. This CDR3 has 12 amino acids. Deletions cut 6 bases from V and 4 bases from J, with 9 bases between. The CDR3 DNA follows: TGTGCCAGCAGCCGGGTTGCCTATGGCTACACCTTC. It translates to CASSRVAYGYTF.

This clone was observed a few times. The chain is built from TRBV9 and TRBJ2-3, with 7 bases aligning to TRBD2. CDR3 length: 16 residues. CDR1 SGDLS and CDR2 YYNGEE come from the germline V gene. The ends lost 0 bases at V and 0 bases at J; junction bases unmatched: 4. The CDR3 DNA sequence: TGTGCCAGCAGCGTAGGTTGGGGAGGGAGCACAGATACGCAGTATTTT. Protein sequence: CASSVGWGGSTDTQYF.

This chain connects TRBV27 to TRBJ2-3; weak D call: TRBD2 (5 bases). Trimming took off 6 bases at V and 2 bases at J, with 6 bases between the two ends. Germline assignment: CDR1 MNHEY and CDR2 SMNVEV (reference sequence). This CDR3 has 12 amino acids. This CDR3 is CASREVTDTQYF. The CDR3, as DNA: TGTGCCAGCAGGGAGGTCACAGATACGCAGTATTTT.

This rearrangement joins TRBV4-1 to TRBJ2-7; 7 bases align to TRBD2. V shed 0 bases and J 4 bases; nucleotides not matched to a gene: 6. Germline assignment: CDR1 MGHRA and CDR2 YSYEKL. The CDR3 is 15 residues long. This CDR3 reads CASSQDPASGYEQYF. CDR3 bases: TGCGCCAGCAGCCAAGATCCCGCTAGCGGATACGAGCAGTACTTC.